The 29 T cell receptor beta chains below were found in one sample sequenced in a study of graft-versus-host responses after intestinal transplantation (dated by TCRdb to the early 2020s). Library method: the immunoSEQ multiplex PCR assay. TCRdb's version of the immuneACCESS table is confined to in-frame rearrangements and falls short of the full clone set. An unresolved V gene accounts for under half of the shortfall where checked; the remainder is of unknown origin. In all, the sample holds 100,000 or so clones, and 87% of those were seen once. In total, the top ten clones hold about 0.95% of the sample. The label giving this sample's time point can be read as: cells obtained before transplantation from donor or recipient. No antigen has been assigned to these receptors. This specimen was unstimulated CD4+ T cells sorted from spleen or lymph node cells, taken before transplant. The receptors stem from a human donor who was the organ donor for an intestinal transplant.

The genes are TRBV9 and TRBJ1-4, with D possibly TRBD1 on 6 matching bases. The CDR3 contains 15 residues. Germline-derived CDR1 and CDR2 are SGDLS and YYNGEE. V was cut by 0 bases and J by 8 bases, with 14 bases left in between. CDR3 DNA sequence: TGTGCCAGCAGCGTAGAGACAGGATGGGAAGAAAAACTGTTTTTT. Amino acid sequence: CASSVETGWEEKLFF.

A word on this clone: One end of the junction does not line up with germline, which may come from a read error. This chain links TRBV30 with TRBJ1-2, with a tentative D call TRBD1 (5 bases). CDR3 length equals 12 residues. The germline V gene has CDR1 GTSNPN and CDR2 SVGIG (reference sequence). The CDR3 DNA sequence: TGTGCTTGGACGGGGCAGGGCTATGGCTACACCTTC. As protein: CAWTGQGYGYTF.

This clone was recorded once. J is TRBJ2-5 and V is TRBV5-1; no clear D. The J call may be mistaken, given a closer DNA end match to TRBJ2-7. CDR1 and CDR2 (germline): SGHRS, YFSETQ. The CDR3 consists of 20 residues. The CDR3 DNA sequence: TGCGCCAGCAGCTTCCCTATCGTCTCGACGGTACCCATAATAACCTACGAGCAGTACTTC. It codes for CASSFPIVSTVPIITYEQYF.

The CDR3 coding sequence is TGTGCCAGTACCGATCACCTGGGAGGCACAGATACGCAGTATTTT. It codes for CASTDHLGGTDTQYF. The chain recombines TRBV19 with TRBJ2-3, with D maybe TRBD2 (5 bases). The CDR3 consists of 15 residues. Trimming took 7 bases from V and 1 from J, leaving 15 bases between them. Germline V lookup: CDR1 LNHDA, CDR2 SQIVND (reference sequence).

The genes are TRBV30 and TRBJ1-5; D gene unclear. Germline assignment: CDR1 GTSNPN and CDR2 SVGIG (reference sequence). The CDR3 sequence is 13 residues long. Trimming stripped 1 base from V and 7 bases from J, with 11 bases between. CDR3 residues: CAWSEELRQPQHF. As DNA, the CDR3 is TGTGCCTGGAGTGAAGAACTGCGACAGCCCCAGCATTTT.

The chain has TRBV30 and TRBJ1-1; D is ambiguous. V shed 7 bases and J shed 5 bases, with 14 bases lying between them. The CDR3 has 12 amino acids. CDR1 GTSNPN and CDR2 SVGIG come from the germline V gene (reference sequence). CDR3 sequence: CAFRSRWTEAFF. DNA for the CDR3: TGTGCCTTCAGGTCTCGGTGGACTGAAGCTTTCTTT.

This clone was seen only once. The chain uses TRBV10-2 and TRBJ1-5; D not resolved. This CDR3 contains 13 residues. V was shortened by 3 bases and J by 3 bases, with 6 bases between the two germline ends. Germline loops: CDR1 WSHSY, CDR2 SAAADI. The CDR3 region is CASSEGSNQPQHF. The CDR3 nucleotides read TGCGCCAGCAGTGAAGGCTCCAATCAGCCCCAGCATTTT.

The CDR3 region has the DNA TGTGCCAGCAGCGGGACAGGGCCCTACAATGAGCAGTTCTTC. This sequence encodes CASSGTGPYNEQFF. The genes are TRBV9 and TRBJ2-1; 8 nucleotides match TRBD1. The CDR3 loop spans 14 amino acids. V gave up 3 bases and J gave up 2 bases; unmatched junction bases: 1. From germline, CDR1 is SGDLS and CDR2 YYNGEE.

V and J are TRBV6-6 and TRBJ1-2; no definite D call. CDR1 and CDR2 (germline): MNHNY, SVGAGI (reference sequence). V lost 0 bases, J lost 5 bases, and 1 base lay in between. The CDR3 consists of 11 residues. CDR3 in amino acids: CASSYSYGYTF. The CDR3 DNA is TGTGCCAGCAGTTACTCGTATGGCTACACCTTC.

The rearrangement links TRBV5-1 to TRBJ1-2; no clear D. Germline assignment: CDR1 SGHRS and CDR2 YFSETQ. The CDR3 is 14 amino acids. Trimming removed 0 bases from V and 5 bases from J, with 11 bases in between. CDR3 nucleotide sequence: TGCGCCAGCAGCTTGGATTTCGCGGGTTATGGCTACACCTTC. This translates into CASSLDFAGYGYTF.

The chain's CDR3 is CSAGGLAGRTDTQYF. Written as DNA, the CDR3 is TGCAGCGCTGGGGGACTAGCGGGACGCACAGATACGCAGTATTTT. The rearrangement links TRBV29-1 to TRBJ2-3, with TRBD2 identical over 13 bases. After removal of 7 bases from V and 1 base from J, the junction contained 5 bases not matched to a gene. The CDR3 spans 15 residues. The V gene's germline CDR1 is SQVTM and CDR2 ANQGSEA.

The chain recombines TRBV5-1 with TRBJ2-5, with unresolved D. Trimming left V 0 bases short and J 1 base short, with 4 bases between. Germline assignment: CDR1 SGHRS and CDR2 YFSETQ. The CDR3 spans 13 residues. CDR3 sequence: CASSLVLQETQYF. For the CDR3, the DNA is TGCGCCAGCAGCTTGGTACTCCAAGAGACCCAGTACTTC.

The rearrangement joins TRBV18 to TRBJ1-1, with D maybe TRBD1 (5 bases). Germline CDR1 reads KGHSH; CDR2 reads LQKENI. This CDR3 is 15 amino acids long. V lost 3 bases to trimming and J lost 3 bases, with 14 bases between them. The CDR3 protein is CASSPQGDADTEAFF. The CDR3 DNA reads TGTGCCAGCTCACCTCAGGGTGATGCGGACACTGAAGCTTTCTTT.

This rearrangement joins TRBV28 to TRBJ1-5; D ambiguous. This CDR3 contains 15 residues. Deletions cut 2 bases from V and 9 bases from J, with 17 bases between. Per the germline V gene, CDR1 is MDHEN and CDR2 is SYDVKM. The CDR3 DNA sequence: TGTGCCAGCAGTTTAGTGGCAGGCTCGTTAGGGCCCCAGCATTTT. It is translated as CASSLVAGSLGPQHF.

This chain joins TRBV5-1 and TRBJ1-1; D might be TRBD1 (5 bases). The CDR3 contains 14 residues. Per the germline V gene, CDR1 is SGHRS and CDR2 is YFSETQ. The V end lost 4 bases, the J end lost 1 base, and 11 bases lay between the germline ends. The CDR3 loop reads CASSRGDPNTEAFF. CDR3 bases: TGCGCCAGCAGCCGAGGGGACCCGAACACTGAAGCTTTCTTT.

The chain has TRBV28 and TRBJ2-7; either TRBD1 or TRBD2 may fit D (6 bases each). Per the germline V gene, CDR1 is MDHEN and CDR2 is SYDVKM. Trimming took off 9 bases at V and 0 bases at J, with 9 bases between the two ends. This CDR3 has 12 residues. DNA for the CDR3: TGTGCCAGTAGGGGGGTCTCCTACGAGCAGTACTTC. Encoded protein: CASRGVSYEQYF.

The chain uses TRBV6-6 and TRBJ1-2, with a tentative D call TRBD1 (6 bases). CDR3 length equals 14 residues. Trimming cost V 6 bases and J 2 bases, with 13 bases left between them. Germline-derived CDR1 and CDR2 are MNHNY and SVGAGI (reference sequence). The CDR3 sequence: CASSGQLGNYGYTF. CDR3 in DNA: TGTGCCAGCAGCGGACAGTTGGGGAACTATGGCTACACCTTC.

The chain uses TRBV15 and TRBJ2-3; 13 bases are shared with TRBD2. Germline CDR1 LNHNV, CDR2 YYDKDF (reference sequence). The CDR3 sequence is 15 residues long. J lost 8 bases, V lost 3 bases, and 5 bases had no gene match. CDR3 loop: CATSRLRLAGGTQYF. In nucleotides, the CDR3 is TGTGCCACCAGCAGGCTAAGACTAGCGGGGGGTACGCAGTATTTT.

The chain has TRBV15 and TRBJ2-2, with a possible D match to TRBD2 (5 bases). V lost 3 bases and J lost 0, with 11 bases in between. CDR1 is LNHNV and CDR2 is YYDKDF in the germline V gene (reference sequence). CDR3 length equals 16 residues. The CDR3 coding sequence is TGTGCCACCAGCAGTGGAGGACGGACGAACACCGGGGAGCTGTTTTTT. It is translated as CATSSGGRTNTGELFF. The full variable domain, its missing parts supplied by reference TRBV15 and TRBJ2-2, is DAMVIQNPRYQVTQFGKPVTLSCSQTLNHNVMYWYQQKSSQAPKLLFHYYDKDFNNEADTPDNFQSRRPNTSFCFLDIRSPGLGDTAMYLCATSSGGRTNTGELFFGEGSRLTVL.

The chain employs TRBV19 and TRBJ1-3, with 8 bases that match TRBD1. Looked up from germline, CDR1 is LNHDA and CDR2 is SQIVND (reference sequence). The CDR3 loop spans 21 amino acids. The V gene end was trimmed by 4 bases and the J gene end by 0 bases; junction bases not matched to a gene: 20. CDR3 region: CASSSPVGQGFARHSGNTIYF. In DNA, the CDR3 is TGTGCCAGTAGTAGTCCCGTAGGACAGGGCTTCGCTCGGCACTCTGGAAACACCATATATTTT.

The chain links TRBV6-5 to TRBJ1-1, with 7 bases fitting TRBD1. This CDR3 is 14 amino acids long. Germline CDR1 is MNHEY and CDR2 is SVGAGI. The trim removed 2 bases at V and 4 bases at J, leaving 4 bases unmatched. The CDR3: CASSYLRQGTEAFF. The CDR3 DNA reads TGTGCCAGCAGTTACCTTAGACAGGGCACTGAAGCTTTCTTT.

The CDR3, as DNA: TGTGCCAGCAGGTCTTTTTTGGACCTCTCTCTATCCACCATATATTTT. Its translation is CASRSFLDLSLSTIYF. The V call is TRBV11-3, the J call TRBJ1-3, with unresolved D. V lost 6 bases and J 9 bases, leaving 24 bases between the germline ends. The CDR3 is 16 amino acids. The germline gives CDR1 SGHNT, CDR2 YENEEA. The variable domain in full, with the rest retrieved from reference TRBV11-3 and TRBJ1-3, is EAGVVQSPRYKIIEKKQPVAFWCNPISGHNTLYWYLQNLGQGPELLIRYENEEAVDDSQLPKDRFSAERLKGVDSTLKIQPAELGDSAVYLCASRSFLDLSLSTIYFGEGSWLTVV.

The CDR3 region has the DNA TGTGCCAGCAGTTACAGGGGCTCCTATAATTCACCCCTCCACTTT. Protein sequence: CASSYRGSYNSPLHF. The chain carries TRBV6-6 and TRBJ1-6; D perhaps matches TRBD1 (5 bases). Germline values: CDR1 MNHNY, CDR2 SVGAGI (reference sequence). The CDR3 loop spans 15 amino acids. V was clipped by 2 bases and J by 0 bases, with 5 bases between them.

A remark on this clone: At one end the junction does not follow the germline gene, possibly because of a read error. The chain couples TRBV19 to TRBJ2-7; 7 bases agree with TRBD1. This CDR3 is built from 13 residues. Germline-derived CDR1 and CDR2 are LNHDA and SQIVND (reference sequence). CDR3 residues: CASSAQSGTANFF. CDR3 nucleotides: TGTGCCAGTAGTGCCCAATCCGGGACAGCCAACTTCTTC. The complete variable domain, with remaining parts taken from reference TRBV19 and TRBJ2-7, reads DGGITQSPKYLFRKEGQNVTLSCEQNLNHDAMYWYRQDPGQGLRLIYYSQIVNDFQKGDIAEGYSVSREKKESFPLTVTSAQKNPTAFYLCASSAQSGTANFFGPGTRLTVT.

This rearrangement joins TRBV11-3 to TRBJ1-1; D remains unclear. This CDR3 has 14 residues. Trimming removed 1 base at V and 0 bases at J, with 6 bases between. Looked up from germline, CDR1 is SGHNT and CDR2 is YENEEA. For the CDR3, the DNA is TGTGCCAGCAGCTTAGGGGGAATGAACACTGAAGCTTTCTTT. Its translation is CASSLGGMNTEAFF.

The J gene is TRBJ1-1, the V gene TRBV19, with 10 bases aligning to TRBD1. This CDR3 contains 15 residues. Germline loops: CDR1 LNHDA, CDR2 SQIVND (reference sequence). With 5 bases clipped from V and 1 base from J, the junction kept 4 bases outside the gene matches. CDR3 loop: CASSRTGGRNTEAFF. The CDR3 nucleotides are TGTGCCAGTAGTCGGACAGGGGGGAGGAACACTGAAGCTTTCTTT. Using reference TRBV19 and TRBJ1-1 for the parts outside the CDR3, the full variable domain is DGGITQSPKYLFRKEGQNVTLSCEQNLNHDAMYWYRQDPGQGLRLIYYSQIVNDFQKGDIAEGYSVSREKKESFPLTVTSAQKNPTAFYLCASSRTGGRNTEAFFGQGTRLTVV.

The V call is TRBV6-6, the J call TRBJ2-5; D perhaps matches TRBD1 (6 bases). This CDR3 spans 13 amino acids. V was trimmed by 4 bases and J by 5 bases, leaving 11 bases between them. Germline V gene lookup returns CDR1 MNHNY and CDR2 SVGAGI (reference sequence). Here the CDR3 reads CASSSARGETQYF. The CDR3 bases are TGTGCCAGCAGTTCCGCCAGGGGCGAGACCCAGTACTTC.

Points on this clone: The junction differs from germline at one of its ends, possibly a read error. V and J are TRBV15 and TRBJ1-2; the D gene is possibly TRBD1 (6 bases). There are 13 residues in the CDR3. Germline V lookup: CDR1 LNHNV, CDR2 YYDKDF (reference sequence). The CDR3 loop reads CATSRGPLGGCIF. In DNA, the CDR3 is TGTGCCACCAGCAGAGGACCTTTGGGGGGCTGCATCTTC.

The V and J genes are TRBV11-2 and TRBJ2-1; D not resolved. This CDR3 has 11 amino acids. The germline CDR1 and CDR2 sequences are SGHAT and FQNNGV. The V and J ends lost 5 bases and 8 bases respectively, with 7 bases between them. The CDR3 loop reads CASSLFDEQFF. The CDR3 nucleotides are TGTGCCAGCAGCCTATTCGATGAGCAGTTCTTC.